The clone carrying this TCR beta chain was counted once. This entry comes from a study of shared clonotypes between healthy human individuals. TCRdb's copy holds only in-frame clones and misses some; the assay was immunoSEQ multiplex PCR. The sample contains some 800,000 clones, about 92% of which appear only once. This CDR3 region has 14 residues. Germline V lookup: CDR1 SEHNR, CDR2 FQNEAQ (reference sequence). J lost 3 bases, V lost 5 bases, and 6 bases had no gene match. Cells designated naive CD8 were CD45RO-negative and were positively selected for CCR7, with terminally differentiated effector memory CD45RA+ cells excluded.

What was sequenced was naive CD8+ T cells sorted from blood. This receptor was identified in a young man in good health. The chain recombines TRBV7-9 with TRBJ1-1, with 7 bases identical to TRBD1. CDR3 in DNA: TGTGCCAGCAGCGCCAGGGGGGGAGACACTGAAGCTTTCTTT. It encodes CASSARGGDTEAFF.